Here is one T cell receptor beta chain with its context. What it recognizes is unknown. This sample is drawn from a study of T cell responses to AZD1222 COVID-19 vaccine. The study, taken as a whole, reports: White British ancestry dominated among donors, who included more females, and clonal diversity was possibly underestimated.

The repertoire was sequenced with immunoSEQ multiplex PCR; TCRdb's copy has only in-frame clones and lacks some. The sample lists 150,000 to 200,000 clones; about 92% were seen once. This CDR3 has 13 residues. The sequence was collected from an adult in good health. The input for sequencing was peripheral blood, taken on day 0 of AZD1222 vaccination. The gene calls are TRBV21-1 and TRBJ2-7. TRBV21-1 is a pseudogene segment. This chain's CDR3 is CASRERKEGEQYF. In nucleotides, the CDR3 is TGTGCCAGCAGGGAACGAAAAGAAGGCGAGCAGTACTTC.